The sequence of this TCR beta chain was determined in a study of OX40 agonist ivuxolimab in advanced cancers. Study-wide context: Under the entry rules, prior anti-PD-1, anti-PD-L1 or anti-CTLA-4 therapy was allowed, and 35% to 40% had some. Notes on the study in general: More expanded clones were seen, on average, in CD8+ T cells than in CD4+.

At baseline, cycle 4 day 1, and cycle 7 day 1, blood was sampled. Note on this clone: Its target is not known.

Measured with immunoSEQ multiplex PCR; TCRdb has only the in-frame clones, and not every one. The sample has 45,000 to 50,000 clones, roughly nine tenths seen once. The sample here was CD4+ or CD8+ T cells sorted from blood, taken in a trial of the OX40 agonist ivuxolimab. This TCR derives from an adult with an advanced solid tumor such as melanoma, head and neck, liver or kidney cancer.

As DNA, the CDR3 is TGTGCCAGCAGCTCACGGGACAGTTCCTACGAGCAGTACTTC. Amino acid sequence: CASSSRDSSYEQYF. The rearrangement uses TRBV11-2 and TRBJ2-7, with TRBD1 matching over 7 bases. CDR1 and CDR2 (germline): SGHAT, FQNNGV. This CDR3 has 14 residues. After removal of 4 bases from V and 1 base from J, the junction contained 4 bases not matched to a gene.